A single TCR beta chain is shown here with its context. Its antigen remains undetermined. There are no base qualities to consult, and no much larger clone falls within one base. The sample comes from a study of cytomegalovirus exposure and HLA in healthy donors (dated by TCRdb to about 2017). Some background on the complete study: According to an earlier analysis of around 600 of the donors, 150 million to 200 million T cells yielded over 90 million unique TCR beta sequences and approximately 280 Gb of sequence data. An early release that covered several hundred HLA-typed donors contained about 300 gigabases of sequencing data and approximately 85 million unique TCR sequences. Among the approximately 400 genotyped donors, around 81% belonged to the genetic ancestry cluster associated with self-reported Caucasian donors. The study aimed to test whether signatures of past pathogen exposure could be identified by cataloging public T cell receptors. The T cell repertoires of 670 or so subjects were profiled by immunosequencing and related to cytomegalovirus serostatus. A separate validation cohort of approximately 120 different subjects was used in addition to the 666-subject first cohort. The study combined high-throughput TCR immunosequencing, statistical association of individual TCRs with disease status, and machine learning to predict cytomegalovirus infection status. To study patterns of TCR occurrence, a later analysis re-analyzed previously published TCR beta repertoires from several hundred donors and added high-resolution HLA genotyping. Rather than drawing on any new phenotypic data, the later analysis identified candidate immune exposures from TCR beta sequences and the way those sequences occurred across donors. An earlier analysis of 500 to 750 of the donors applied high-throughput TCR beta sequencing to assess whether each TCR beta V gene segment acted as functional or pseudogenic. Donor age, sex, ethnicity and CMV serostatus were collected together with the repertoire data. A later genetic analysis used genome-wide SNP genotypes for about three fifths of the 666 donors, treating that subset as a discovery cohort. Every repertoire in the discovery cohort had been generated on one and the same sequencing platform. Both class I and class II loci were covered by HLA typing, at four-digit resolution. The number of typed donors differed by locus: about 620-640 for A, B, C, DRB1 and DQB1; 522 for DQA1; approximately 600 for DPA1; and roughly 490 for DPB1. Because of strong linkage in the cohort, five DR-DQ haplotypes were treated as single units for association and clustering. Among 398 genotyped donors of the cohort, an average of about 240,000 unique TCR beta nucleotide sequences were sequenced per donor, about a sixth of them non-productive.

The library came from the immunoSEQ multiplex PCR assay. For the multiplex PCR, a mixture combining 60 forward primers for TCR Vbeta segments and 13 reverse primers for TCR Jbeta segments was used. A multiplex PCR assay on genomic DNA amplified the CDR3 region of rearranged TCR beta genes. Amplified TCR beta libraries were sequenced as 87-base-pair reads on the Illumina HiSeq System. In the paper's pipeline: Across the 500 to 850 repertoires, a later analysis counted approximately 75 million unique TCR beta chains, around 11 million of which were shared by at least two donors. Raw reads were error-corrected and collapsed into unique sequences by a nearest-neighbor algorithm in which closely related sequences were merged to remove PCR and sequencing errors. Alignment of CDR3 sequences to IMGT reference sequences was used to assign V, D and J gene segments. For a sequence to be retained, at least a six-nucleotide match to both a V gene segment and a J gene segment was required. Rearrangements were called productive when the CDR3 lacked stop codons and stayed in frame with V and J; all others were non-productive. Following IMGT convention, CDR3 was defined as the stretch from the second conserved V-encoded cysteine to the conserved J-encoded phenylalanine. The earlier analysis of 587 of the donors excluded sequences that lacked an unambiguous match to a single V gene segment. An earlier analysis of 500 to 700 of the donors classified V segments as functional when productive rearrangements were above 56.7% and as segregating when the standard deviation between donors was above 5%. A statistical classification framework was built to diagnose cytomegalovirus status from the catalog of TCR beta chain sequences. In a later analysis, V and J genes were assigned by comparing TCR nucleotide sequences against IMGT/GENE-DB human TR gene sequences. The TCRdist pipeline was used in a later analysis to assign CDR3 sequences and most-parsimonious VDJ recombination scenarios. A later analysis defined each TCR beta chain by its CDR3 amino acid sequence plus V-gene family, and excluded reads lacking a unique V-gene family. As a way to deal with suspected cross-contamination and a sequencing artifact, a later analysis dropped nearly 600 nucleotide sequences that were highly shared and had low generation probability. For each public chain, a later analysis derived a clonal expansion index from normalized ranks of inferred template counts within each repertoire. Generation probabilities in a later analysis came from a VDJ recombination model fitted to out-of-frame rearrangements, and those results were checked against IGoR. Hypergeometric tests were used in a later analysis to score TCR-TCR, TCR-HLA and TCR-CMV co-occurrence, with a repertoire-size bias correction applied to the TCR pairs. A later analysis estimated false discovery rates by permuting HLA or CMV assignments 20 times. A later analysis grouped co-occurring TCRs with DBSCAN, adding TCRdist sequence similarity when clustering within HLA-allele-positive subsets. Co-occurrence clustering excluded repertoires with fewer than 30,000 or more than 120,000 public chains, plus five with anomalous nucleotide sharing. In its TCRdb copy, this immuneACCESS table keeps in-frame sequences only and misses some clones. Where compared with another copy, unresolved V genes explain less than half of these, and the others have no known cause. The V and J calls and the clone size are those of that table, but D and trimming were determined from the DNA. The sample data list more than 85,000 clones, and around 81% of these were observed just once. Of the sample, under 2.5% is held by the ten largest clones.

The germline V gene (reference sequence) gives CDR1 as LNHNV and CDR2 as YYDKDF. Inclusive of the bounding cysteine and phenylalanine, the CDR3 is 16 residues long. Kept here is only the CDR3 DNA, which spans 48 bases and is read in frame from base 1. The junction shows trimming of 4 bases on V and 4 bases on J, and the gene matches do not reach 6 bases of it. The investigation overall reported the following: Approximately 16 rarely observed V segments, including chromosome 9 orphons, were excluded from the earlier analysis of just under 600 of the donors because counts were too low. The study listed 150 to 200 TCR beta chains as associated with cytomegalovirus. Correlated functional status among segregating V segments might reflect linkage disequilibrium, but an unknown experimental factor could not be ruled out. Because HLA typing was unavailable for some donors at each locus, only the typed subset was used in association tests. The authors suggested that the approach could potentially be generalized to other disease states and immunological phenotypes. CMV serostatus was the only immune exposure information available for the cohort. Three of the identified cytomegalovirus-associated TCR beta chains were confirmed in vitro to be specific for cytomegalovirus antigens. An earlier analysis of approximately 500 of the donors showed that most TCR beta V segments appeared in productive rearrangements either about 90% or about 30% of the time, which broadly matched IMGT annotations. The 87-base-pair reads could not distinguish some IMGT-functional V segments, including TRBV6-2 and TRBV6-3, so those segments were excluded. Only TCR beta chains were sequenced in this cohort, and the absence of alpha or paired-chain data limited detectable features. In a later analysis, HLA-associated TCR beta chains showed more clonal expansion and lower generation probabilities than non-associated chains that were equally common. A cluster of highly shared sequence variants was judged likely to represent a technical artifact of the sequencing pipeline. Across donors, most TCR sequences were observed very rarely, whereas some public TCRs were present in many individuals. Several of the top co-occurrence clusters appeared to be linked to parvovirus B19, influenza, CMV and Epstein-Barr virus, according to a later analysis. A later genetic analysis associated a missense DCLRE1C variant with V-gene and J-gene trimming of TCR beta chains, and an independent cohort replicated the association. The presence/absence analyses assumed that sequencing depth was roughly uniform across donors, and that assumption may not be true. A further reported finding was that TCR beta sequences accurately predicted the HLA-A and HLA-B alleles for most subjects in the first cohort. At a false discovery rate of 0.05, a later analysis linked under 20,000 TCR beta sequences to specific HLA alleles. Compared with the roughly 600-donor mean, donors in an Asian-associated ancestry cluster had fewer N-insertions in productive TCRs, according to a later genetic analysis. In a later analysis, most CMV-associated TCR beta chains were found to appear HLA-restricted, with HLA associations seemingly driven largely by CMV exposure. When HLA alleles, especially DR and DQ, strongly co-occurred, TCR associations were difficult to assign to individual alleles. Cytomegalovirus status was reported to be diagnosed by the classifier with high specificity and sensitivity in both the original and validation cohorts. In a later analysis, TCR association rates were found to vary across HLA loci, with the most associated TCRs seen for DRB1 alleles and the fewest for HLA-C alleles.

In total, approximately 690 healthy bone marrow donors made up the cohort. At the time of sampling, all cohort members were nominally healthy, though unrecorded immune exposures were likely present. The donor was CMV seronegative and belonged to the group of 350 to 400 seronegative cohort members. A peripheral blood sample was provided by each donor, and peripheral blood mononuclear cells were used for TCR beta sequencing. The Qiagen DNeasy Blood Extraction Kit was used to extract genomic DNA from the blood cell samples. This receptor was identified in a woman between 25 and 40 years old in good health and CMV-seronegative. The chain links TRBV15 with TRBJ2-3, and 12 junction bases match TRBD2. The sequenced sample was PBMCs. This receptor has the CDR3 CATSTTSGRISDTQYF. In nucleotide form, the sequence is TGTGCCACCAGCACAACTAGCGGGAGGATCTCAGATACGCAGTATTTT.